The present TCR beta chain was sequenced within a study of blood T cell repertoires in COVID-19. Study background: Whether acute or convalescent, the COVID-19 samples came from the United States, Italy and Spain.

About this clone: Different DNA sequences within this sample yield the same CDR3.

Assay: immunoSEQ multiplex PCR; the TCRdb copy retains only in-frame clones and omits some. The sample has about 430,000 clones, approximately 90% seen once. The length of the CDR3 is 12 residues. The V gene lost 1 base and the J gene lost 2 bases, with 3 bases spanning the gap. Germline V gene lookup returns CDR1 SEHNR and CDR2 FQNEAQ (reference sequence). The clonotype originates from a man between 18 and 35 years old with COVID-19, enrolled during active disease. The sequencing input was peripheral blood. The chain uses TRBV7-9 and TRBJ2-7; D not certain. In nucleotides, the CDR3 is TGTGCCAGCAGCTTAGTTACCTACGAGCAGTACTTC. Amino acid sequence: CASSLVTYEQYF.